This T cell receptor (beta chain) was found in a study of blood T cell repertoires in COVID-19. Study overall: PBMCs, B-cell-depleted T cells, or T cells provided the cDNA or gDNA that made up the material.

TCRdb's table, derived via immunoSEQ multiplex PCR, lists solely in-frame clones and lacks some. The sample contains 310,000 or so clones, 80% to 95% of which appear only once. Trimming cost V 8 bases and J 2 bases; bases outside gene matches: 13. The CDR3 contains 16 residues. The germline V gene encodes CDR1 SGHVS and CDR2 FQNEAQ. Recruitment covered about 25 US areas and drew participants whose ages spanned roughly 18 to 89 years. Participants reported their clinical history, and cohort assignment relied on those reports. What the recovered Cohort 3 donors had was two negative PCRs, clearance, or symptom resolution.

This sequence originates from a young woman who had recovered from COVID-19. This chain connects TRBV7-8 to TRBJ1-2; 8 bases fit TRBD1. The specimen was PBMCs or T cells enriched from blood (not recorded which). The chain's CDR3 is CASGPDRDTLNYGYTF. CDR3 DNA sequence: TGTGCCAGCGGGCCGGACAGGGATACACTAAACTATGGCTACACCTTC.